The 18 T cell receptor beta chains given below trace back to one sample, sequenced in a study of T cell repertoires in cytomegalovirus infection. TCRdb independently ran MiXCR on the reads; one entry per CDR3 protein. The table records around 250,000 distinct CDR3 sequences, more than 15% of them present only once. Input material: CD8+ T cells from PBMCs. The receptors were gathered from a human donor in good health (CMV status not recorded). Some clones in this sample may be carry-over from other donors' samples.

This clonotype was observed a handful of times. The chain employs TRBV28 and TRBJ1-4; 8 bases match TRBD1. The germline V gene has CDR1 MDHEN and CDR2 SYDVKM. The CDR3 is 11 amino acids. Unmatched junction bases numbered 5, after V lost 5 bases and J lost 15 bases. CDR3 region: CASSNRDRMFF. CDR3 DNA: TGTGCCAGCAGTAACCGGGACAGGATGTTTTTT.

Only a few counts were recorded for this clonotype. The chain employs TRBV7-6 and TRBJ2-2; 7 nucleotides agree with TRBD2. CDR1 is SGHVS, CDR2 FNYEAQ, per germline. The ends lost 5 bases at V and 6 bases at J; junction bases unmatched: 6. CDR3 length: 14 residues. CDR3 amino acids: CASSARTSAGELFF. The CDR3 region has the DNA TGTGCCAGCAGCGCCCGTACTAGCGCCGGGGAGCTGTTTTTT.

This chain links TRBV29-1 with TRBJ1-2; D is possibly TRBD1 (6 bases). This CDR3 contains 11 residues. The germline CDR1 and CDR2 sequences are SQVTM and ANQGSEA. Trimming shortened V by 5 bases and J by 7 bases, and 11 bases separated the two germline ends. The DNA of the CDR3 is TGCAGCGTTACCCACAGGGCTGGCTACACCTTC. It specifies CSVTHRAGYTF.

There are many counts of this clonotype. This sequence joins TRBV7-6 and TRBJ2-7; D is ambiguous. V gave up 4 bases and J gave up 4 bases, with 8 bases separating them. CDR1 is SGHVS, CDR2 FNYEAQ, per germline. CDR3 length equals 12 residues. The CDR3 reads CASSSLGYEQYF. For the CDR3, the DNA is TGTGCCAGCAGCTCCCTGGGGTACGAGCAGTACTTC.

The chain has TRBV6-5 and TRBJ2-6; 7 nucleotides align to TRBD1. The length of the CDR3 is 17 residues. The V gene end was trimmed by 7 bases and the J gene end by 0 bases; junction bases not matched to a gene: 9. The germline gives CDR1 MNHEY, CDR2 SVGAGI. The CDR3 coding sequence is TGTGCCAGCAAAAAGGGGGCGGAAAGCTCTGGGGCCAACGTCCTGACTTTC. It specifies CASKKGAESSGANVLTF.

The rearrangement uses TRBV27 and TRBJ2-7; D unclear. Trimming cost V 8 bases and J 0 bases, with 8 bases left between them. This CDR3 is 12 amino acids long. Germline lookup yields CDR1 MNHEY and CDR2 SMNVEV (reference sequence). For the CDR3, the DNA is TGTGCCAGCGGGAAGAGCTCCTACGAGCAGTACTTC. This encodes CASGKSSYEQYF.

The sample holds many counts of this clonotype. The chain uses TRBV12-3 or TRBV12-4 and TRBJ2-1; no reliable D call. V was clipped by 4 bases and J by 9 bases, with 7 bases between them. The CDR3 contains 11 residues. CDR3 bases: TGTGCCAGCAGTTGGGGAACTGAGCAGTTCTTC. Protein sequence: CASSWGTEQFF.

The CDR3 region has the DNA TGTGCCAGCAGTATCACAGGGACCGCTCGCGGCTACACCTTC. This sequence encodes CASSITGTARGYTF. The gene calls are TRBV7-4 and TRBJ1-2, with D tentatively TRBD1 (6 bases). CDR1 is SGHVT and CDR2 is SQSDAQ in the germline V gene. There are 14 residues in the CDR3. Trimming removed 6 bases from V and 8 bases from J, with 19 bases in between.

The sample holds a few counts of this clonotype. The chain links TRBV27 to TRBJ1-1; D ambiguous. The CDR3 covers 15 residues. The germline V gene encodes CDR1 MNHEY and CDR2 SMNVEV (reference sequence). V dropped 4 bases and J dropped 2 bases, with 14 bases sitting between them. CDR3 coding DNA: TGTGCCAGCAGTTGGTCAATCAGTTCCAACACTGAAGCTTTCTTT. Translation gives CASSWSISSNTEAFF.

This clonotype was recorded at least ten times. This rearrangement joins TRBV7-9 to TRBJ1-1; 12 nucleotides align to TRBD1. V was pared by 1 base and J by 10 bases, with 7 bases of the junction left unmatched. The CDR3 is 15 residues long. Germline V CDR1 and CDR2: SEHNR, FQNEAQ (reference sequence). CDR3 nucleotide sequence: TGTGCCAGCAGCTTAGTGGGGACAGGGGGCTATGGAGCTTTCTTT. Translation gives CASSLVGTGGYGAFF. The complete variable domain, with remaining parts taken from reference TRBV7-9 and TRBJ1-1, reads DTGVSQNPRHKITKRGQNVTFRCDPISEHNRLYWYRQTLGQGPEFLTYFQNEAQLEKSRLLSDRFSAERPKGSFSTLEIQRTEQGDSAMYLCASSLVGTGGYGAFFGQGTRLTVV.

The CDR3 spells CSVEDVGLALTYTQYF. As DNA, the CDR3 is TGCAGCGTTGAAGATGTTGGACTAGCCTTAACATATACGCAGTATTTT. The chain employs TRBV29-1 and TRBJ2-3; 8 positions match TRBD2. CDR1 is SQVTM, CDR2 ANQGSEA, per germline. The CDR3 covers 16 residues. Trimming took 0 bases from V and 7 from J; bases not matched to a gene: 12.

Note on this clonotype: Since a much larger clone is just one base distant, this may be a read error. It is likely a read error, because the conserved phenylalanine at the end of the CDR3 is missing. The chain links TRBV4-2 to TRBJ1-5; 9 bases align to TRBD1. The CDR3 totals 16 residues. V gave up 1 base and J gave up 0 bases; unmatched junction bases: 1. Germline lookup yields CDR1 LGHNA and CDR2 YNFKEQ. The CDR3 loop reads CASSQADRGSNQPQHL. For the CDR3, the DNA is TGTGCCAGCAGCCAAGCGGACAGGGGTAGCAATCAGCCCCAGCATTTA.

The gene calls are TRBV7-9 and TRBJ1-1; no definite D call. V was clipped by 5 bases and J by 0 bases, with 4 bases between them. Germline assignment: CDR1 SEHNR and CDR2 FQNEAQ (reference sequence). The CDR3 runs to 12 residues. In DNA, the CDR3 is TGTGCCAGCAGCCGGATGAACACTGAAGCTTTCTTT. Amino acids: CASSRMNTEAFF.

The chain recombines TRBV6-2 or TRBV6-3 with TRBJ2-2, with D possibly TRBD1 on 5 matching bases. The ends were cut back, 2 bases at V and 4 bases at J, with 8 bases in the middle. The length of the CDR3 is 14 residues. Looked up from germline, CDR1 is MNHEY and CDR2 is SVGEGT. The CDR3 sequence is CASSYTGATGELFF. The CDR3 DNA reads TGTGCCAGCAGTTACACTGGGGCCACCGGGGAGCTGTTTTTT.

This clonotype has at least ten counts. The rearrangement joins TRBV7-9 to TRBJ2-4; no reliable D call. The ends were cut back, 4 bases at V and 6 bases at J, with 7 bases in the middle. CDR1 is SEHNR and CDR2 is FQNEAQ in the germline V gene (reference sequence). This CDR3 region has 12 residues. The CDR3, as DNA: TGTGCCAGCAGCTGGGTGGGAAACATTCAGTACTTC. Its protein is CASSWVGNIQYF.

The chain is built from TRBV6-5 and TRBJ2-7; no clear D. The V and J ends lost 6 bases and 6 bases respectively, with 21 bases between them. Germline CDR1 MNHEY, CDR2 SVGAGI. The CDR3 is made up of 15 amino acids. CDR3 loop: CASSPERKRNPEQYF. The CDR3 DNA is TGTGCCAGCAGCCCCGAGCGAAAACGGAATCCCGAGCAGTACTTC.

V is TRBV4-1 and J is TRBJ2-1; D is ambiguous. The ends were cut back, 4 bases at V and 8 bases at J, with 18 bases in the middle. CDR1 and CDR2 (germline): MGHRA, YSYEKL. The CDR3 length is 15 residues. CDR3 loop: CASSLAWLSVHEQFF. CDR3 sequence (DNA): TGCGCCAGCAGCCTCGCCTGGCTCTCCGTCCATGAGCAGTTCTTC.

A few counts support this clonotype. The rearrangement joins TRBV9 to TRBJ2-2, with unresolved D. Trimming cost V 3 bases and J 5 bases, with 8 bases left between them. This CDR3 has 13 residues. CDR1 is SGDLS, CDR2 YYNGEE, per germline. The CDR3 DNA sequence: TGTGCCAGCAGCGGGGCTTTAACCGGGGAGCTGTTTTTT. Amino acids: CASSGALTGELFF.